One sample yielded the 7 T cell receptor beta chains listed below, sequenced in a study of blood T cell repertoires in COVID-19. Assay: immunoSEQ multiplex PCR; the TCRdb copy retains only in-frame clones and omits some. The data show more than 150,000 clones, 75% to 85% seen once. The sequencing input was peripheral blood. The receptors stem from a woman older than 75 with COVID-19, enrolled during active disease.

In this sample, this clone turned up once. The genes are TRBV28 and TRBJ2-3; D perhaps matches TRBD2 (5 bases). The V end was cut by 7 bases, the J end by 2 bases, with 19 bases between. Germline loops: CDR1 MDHEN, CDR2 SYDVKM. This CDR3 comprises 16 residues. CDR3 DNA: TGTGCCAGCACTACTGGACTGTCTGCCGACACAGATACGCAGTATTTT. It translates to CASTTGLSADTDTQYF.

The chain employs TRBV28 and TRBJ2-2, with 11 nucleotides matching TRBD2. CDR1 MDHEN and CDR2 SYDVKM come from the germline V gene. CDR3 length: 20 residues. The V segment lost 1 base and the J segment 0 bases; nucleotides outside the gene matches: 10. This CDR3 is CASSLFGRLAGGTNTGELFF. The CDR3, as DNA: TGTGCCAGCAGTTTATTCGGTAGGCTAGCGGGAGGAACGAACACCGGGGAGCTGTTTTTT.

The chain has TRBV18 and TRBJ1-4; TRBD1 is a possible D gene (5 bases). CDR3 length: 17 amino acids. CDR1 KGHSH and CDR2 LQKENI come from the germline V gene. The V gene lost 4 bases and the J gene lost 6 bases, with 21 bases spanning the gap. This chain's CDR3 is CASSRNPRDYRYEKLFF. The CDR3 DNA is TGTGCCAGCTCACGCAATCCCCGGGACTACCGATATGAAAAACTGTTTTTT.

This clone was detected many times. The chain uses TRBV18 and TRBJ2-7, with 10 bases that match TRBD1. The CDR3 runs to 15 residues. V trimming: 3 bases; J trimming: 7 bases; junction bases outside the gene matches: 9. Germline lookup yields CDR1 KGHSH and CDR2 LQKENI. In DNA, the CDR3 is TGTGCCAGCTCACCGCCGACAGGGGGCCCATGGGAGCAGTACTTC. Protein sequence: CASSPPTGGPWEQYF.

The rearrangement joins TRBV2 to TRBJ2-1; D is ambiguous. Per germline, CDR1 SNHLY and CDR2 FYNNEI. The CDR3 totals 15 residues. The V end lost 2 bases, the J end lost 0 bases, and 8 bases lay between the germline ends. The CDR3 DNA is TGTGCCAGCAGTGAACAGGAAAGCTCCTACAATGAGCAGTTCTTC. It is translated as CASSEQESSYNEQFF.

In its sample, this clone was seen a few times. V gene TRBV5-1 combines with J gene TRBJ1-4; D may be TRBD1 (6 bases). The V and J ends lost 0 bases and 6 bases respectively, with 12 bases between them. From germline, CDR1 is SGHRS and CDR2 YFSETQ. The CDR3 loop spans 15 amino acids. CDR3 residues: CASSLAGVRDEKLFF. The CDR3 DNA reads TGCGCCAGCAGCTTGGCAGGGGTACGGGATGAAAAACTGTTTTTT.

The rearrangement uses TRBV7-2 and TRBJ1-2; a weak D match, TRBD1 (6 bases). The length of the CDR3 is 15 residues. Per the germline V gene, CDR1 is SGHTA and CDR2 is FQGNSA. Trimming left V 8 bases short and J 3 bases short, with 19 bases between. This chain's CDR3 is CASFLGGEGDYGYTF. CDR3 bases: TGTGCCAGCTTTTTAGGGGGAGAGGGAGACTATGGCTACACCTTC.